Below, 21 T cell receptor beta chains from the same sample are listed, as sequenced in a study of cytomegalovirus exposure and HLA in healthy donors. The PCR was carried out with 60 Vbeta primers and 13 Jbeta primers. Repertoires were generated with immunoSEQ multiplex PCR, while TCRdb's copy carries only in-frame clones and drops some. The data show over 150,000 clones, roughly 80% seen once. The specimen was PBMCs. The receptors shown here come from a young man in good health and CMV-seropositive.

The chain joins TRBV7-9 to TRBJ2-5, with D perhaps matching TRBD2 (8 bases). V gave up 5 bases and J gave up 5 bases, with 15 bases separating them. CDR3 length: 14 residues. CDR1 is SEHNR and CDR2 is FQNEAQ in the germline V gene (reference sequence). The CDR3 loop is CASSPGGGQETQYF. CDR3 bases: TGTGCCAGCAGCCCCGGGGGGGGACAGGAGACCCAGTACTTC.

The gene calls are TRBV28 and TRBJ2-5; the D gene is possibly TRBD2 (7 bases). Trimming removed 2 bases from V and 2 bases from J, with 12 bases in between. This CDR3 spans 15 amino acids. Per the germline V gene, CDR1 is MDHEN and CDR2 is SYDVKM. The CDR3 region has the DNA TGTGCCAGCAGTTTAGAGGGGGGGGGACAAGAGACCCAGTACTTC. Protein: CASSLEGGGQETQYF.

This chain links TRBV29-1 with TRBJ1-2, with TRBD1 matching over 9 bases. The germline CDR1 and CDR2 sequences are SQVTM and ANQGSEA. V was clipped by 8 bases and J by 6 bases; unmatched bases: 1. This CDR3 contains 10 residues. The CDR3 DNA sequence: TGCAGCACAGGGGGCGATGGCTACACCTTC. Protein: CSTGGDGYTF.

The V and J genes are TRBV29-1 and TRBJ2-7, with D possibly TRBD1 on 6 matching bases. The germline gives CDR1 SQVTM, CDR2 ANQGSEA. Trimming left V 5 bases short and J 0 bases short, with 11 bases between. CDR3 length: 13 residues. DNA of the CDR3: TGCAGCGTTTTGGACAGTTTCTCCTACGAGCAGTACTTC. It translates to CSVLDSFSYEQYF.

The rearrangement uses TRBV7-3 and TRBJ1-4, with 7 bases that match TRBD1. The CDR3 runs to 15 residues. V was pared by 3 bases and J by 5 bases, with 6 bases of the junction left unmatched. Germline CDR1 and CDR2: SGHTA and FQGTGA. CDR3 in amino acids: CASSFTGTVNEKLFF. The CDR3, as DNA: TGTGCCAGCAGCTTTACCGGGACAGTAAATGAAAAACTGTTTTTT.

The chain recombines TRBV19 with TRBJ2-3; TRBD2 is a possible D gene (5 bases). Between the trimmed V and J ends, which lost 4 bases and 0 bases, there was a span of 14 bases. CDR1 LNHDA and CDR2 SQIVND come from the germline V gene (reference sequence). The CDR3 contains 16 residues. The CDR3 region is CASSSHLRRSTDTQYF. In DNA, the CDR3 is TGTGCCAGTAGTAGCCACCTCAGGAGGAGCACAGATACGCAGTATTTT.

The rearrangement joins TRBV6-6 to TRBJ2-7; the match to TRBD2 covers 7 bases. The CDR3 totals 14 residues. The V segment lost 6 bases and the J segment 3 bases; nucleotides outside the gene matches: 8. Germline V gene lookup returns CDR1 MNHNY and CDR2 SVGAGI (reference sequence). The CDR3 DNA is TGTGCCAGCAGCCCGTCTGGCGGGGGCTACGAGCAGTACTTC. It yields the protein CASSPSGGGYEQYF.

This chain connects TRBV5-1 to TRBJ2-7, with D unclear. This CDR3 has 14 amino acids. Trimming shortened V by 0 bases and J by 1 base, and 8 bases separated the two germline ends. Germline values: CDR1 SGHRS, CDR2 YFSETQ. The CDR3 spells CASSLGGGSYEQYF. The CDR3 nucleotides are TGCGCCAGCAGCTTGGGTGGCGGTTCCTACGAGCAGTACTTC.

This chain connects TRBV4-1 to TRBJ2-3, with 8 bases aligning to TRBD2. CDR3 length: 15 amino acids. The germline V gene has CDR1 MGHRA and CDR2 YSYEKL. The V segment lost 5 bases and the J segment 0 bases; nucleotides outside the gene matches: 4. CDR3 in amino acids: CASSALAASTDTQYF. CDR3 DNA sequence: TGCGCCAGCAGCGCACTAGCGGCTAGCACAGATACGCAGTATTTT.

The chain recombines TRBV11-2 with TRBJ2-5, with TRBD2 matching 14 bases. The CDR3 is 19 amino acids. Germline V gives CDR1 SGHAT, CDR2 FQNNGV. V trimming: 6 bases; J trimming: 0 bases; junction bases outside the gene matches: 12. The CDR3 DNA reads TGTGCCAGCAGGTCCTGGGGGAGACTAGCGGGGGGGCACCAAGAGACCCAGTACTTC. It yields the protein CASRSWGRLAGGHQETQYF.

CDR3 amino acids: CASSQDRGTPSYEQYF. DNA for the CDR3: TGTGCCAGCAGCCAAGATCGTGGGACACCTTCCTACGAGCAGTACTTC. V and J are TRBV4-2 and TRBJ2-7; a possible D gene is TRBD1 (6 bases). The CDR3 sequence is 16 residues long. Trimming cost V 0 bases and J 1 base, with 13 bases left between them. The germline V gene has CDR1 LGHNA and CDR2 YNFKEQ.

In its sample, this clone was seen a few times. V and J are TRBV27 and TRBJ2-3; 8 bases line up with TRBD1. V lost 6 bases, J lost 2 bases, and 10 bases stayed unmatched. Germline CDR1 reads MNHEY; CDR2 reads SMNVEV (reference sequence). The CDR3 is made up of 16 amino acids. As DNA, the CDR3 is TGTGCCAGCAGCCGAGGGCGGACAGGGCCCACAGATACGCAGTATTTT. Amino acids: CASSRGRTGPTDTQYF.

CDR3 in DNA: TGTGCCACCCCTCGGGGGGCACTTATGAACACTGAAGCTTTCTTT. Encoded protein: CATPRGALMNTEAFF. This chain joins TRBV6-5 and TRBJ1-1, with D perhaps TRBD1 (6 bases). The CDR3 extends over 15 amino acids. V was trimmed by 10 bases and J by 0 bases, leaving 18 bases between them. Looked up from germline, CDR1 is MNHEY and CDR2 is SVGAGI.

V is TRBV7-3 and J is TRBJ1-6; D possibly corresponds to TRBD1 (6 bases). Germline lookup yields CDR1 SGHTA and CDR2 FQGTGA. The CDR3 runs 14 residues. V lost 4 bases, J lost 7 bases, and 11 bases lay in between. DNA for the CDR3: TGTGCCAGCAGCTCCGGGACAAGCAATTCACCCCTCCACTTT. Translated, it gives CASSSGTSNSPLHF.

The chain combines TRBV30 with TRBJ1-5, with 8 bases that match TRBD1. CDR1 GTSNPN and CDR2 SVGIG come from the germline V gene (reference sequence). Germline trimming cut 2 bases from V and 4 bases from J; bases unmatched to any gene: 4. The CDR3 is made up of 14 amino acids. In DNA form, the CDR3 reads TGTGCCTGGAGTCCCGGACAGGGTAATCAGCCCCAGCATTTT. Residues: CAWSPGQGNQPQHF.

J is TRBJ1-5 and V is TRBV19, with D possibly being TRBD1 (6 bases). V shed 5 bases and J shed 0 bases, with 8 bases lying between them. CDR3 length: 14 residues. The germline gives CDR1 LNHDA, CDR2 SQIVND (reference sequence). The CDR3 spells CASSGTLSNQPQHF. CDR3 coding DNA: TGTGCCAGTAGTGGGACACTTAGCAATCAGCCCCAGCATTTT.

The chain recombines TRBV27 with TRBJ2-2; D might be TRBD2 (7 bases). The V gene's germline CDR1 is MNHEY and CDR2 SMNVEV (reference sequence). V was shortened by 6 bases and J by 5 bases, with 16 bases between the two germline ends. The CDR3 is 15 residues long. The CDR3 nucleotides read TGTGCCAGCAGCCAACGGGGGGCGGTGACCGGGGAGCTGTTTTTT. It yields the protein CASSQRGAVTGELFF.

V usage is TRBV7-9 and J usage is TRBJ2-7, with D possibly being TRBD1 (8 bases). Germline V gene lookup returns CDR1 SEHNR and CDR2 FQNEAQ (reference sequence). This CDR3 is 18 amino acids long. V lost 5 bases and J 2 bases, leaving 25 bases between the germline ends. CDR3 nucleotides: TGTGCCAGCAGCCCCGTCGGGGGGACAGGCCTCTTTCCCTACGAGCAGTACTTC. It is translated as CASSPVGGTGLFPYEQYF. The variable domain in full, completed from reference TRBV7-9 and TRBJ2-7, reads DTGVSQNPRHKITKRGQNVTFRCDPISEHNRLYWYRQTLGQGPEFLTYFQNEAQLEKSRLLSDRFSAERPKGSFSTLEIQRTEQGDSAMYLCASSPVGGTGLFPYEQYFGPGTRLTVT.

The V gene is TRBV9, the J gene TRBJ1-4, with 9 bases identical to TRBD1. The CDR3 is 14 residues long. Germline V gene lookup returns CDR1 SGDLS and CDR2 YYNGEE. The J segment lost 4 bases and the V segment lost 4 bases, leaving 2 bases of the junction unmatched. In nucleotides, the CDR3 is TGTGCCAGCAGCTTGGGACAGGGTAATGAAAAACTGTTTTTT. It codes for CASSLGQGNEKLFF.

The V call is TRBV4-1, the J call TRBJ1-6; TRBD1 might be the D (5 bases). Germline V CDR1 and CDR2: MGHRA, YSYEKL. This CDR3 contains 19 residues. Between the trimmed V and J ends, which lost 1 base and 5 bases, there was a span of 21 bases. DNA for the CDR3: TGCGCCAGCAGCCAAGTGGCAATGGGCGTCAGGGTAAATAATTCACCCCTCCACTTT. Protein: CASSQVAMGVRVNNSPLHF.

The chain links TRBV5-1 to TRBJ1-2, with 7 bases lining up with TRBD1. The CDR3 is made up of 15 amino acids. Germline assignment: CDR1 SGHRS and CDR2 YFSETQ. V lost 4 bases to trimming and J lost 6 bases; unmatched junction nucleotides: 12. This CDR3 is CASSPGTVGLNGYTF. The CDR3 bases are TGCGCCAGCAGCCCCGGGACAGTCGGTTTAAATGGCTACACCTTC.